A selection of T cell receptor beta chains follows, all from one sample in a study of a mutant IDH1 vaccine in newly diagnosed glioma. TCRdb's copy holds only in-frame clones and misses some; the assay was immunoSEQ multiplex PCR. The sample consists of about 68,000 clones, more than 65% of them appearing once. Sequenced here: PBMCs, sampled from a glioma patient treated with radiotherapy, temozolomide or both. The receptor set was obtained from a man in his forties or fifties with glioma. Both conserved end residues are part of each CDR3. A D gene is named only where the DNA matches it firmly. Some rows have no size entry. The others give once, few or many, or a class for an expanded clone.

13	TRBJ2-5	few	TRBV2	TRBD2	CASKAGSGETQYF	TGTGCCAGCAAAGCGGGGTCCGGAGAGACCCAGTACTTC
14	TRBJ2-2	.	TRBV9	.	CASSVASGPGELFF	TGTGCCAGCAGCGTAGCTTCAGGGCCCGGGGAGCTGTTTTTT
13	TRBJ1-1	.	TRBV29-1	.	CSGGLGSGTEAFF	TGCAGCGGAGGATTGGGGTCGGGCACTGAAGCTTTCTTT
17	TRBJ2-7	.	TRBV12-1	.	CASRLRSDGGLSYEQYF	TGTGCCAGCAGACTTCGCTCGGATGGAGGACTCTCCTACGAGCAGTACTTC
15	TRBJ2-1	.	TRBV5-1	.	CASSFLSGVDNEQFF	TGCGCCAGCAGCTTTCTCAGCGGAGTAGACAATGAGCAGTTCTTC
13	TRBJ2-5	.	TRBV10-3	.	CAINPGTGETQYF	TGTGCCATCAATCCGGGAACCGGGGAGACCCAGTACTTC
14	TRBJ2-4	.	TRBV7-2	TRBD1	CASKPGTGSPTQYF	TGTGCCAGCAAACCCGGGACAGGGAGCCCTACTCAGTACTTC
16	TRBJ2-3	.	TRBV9	TRBD2	CASSVGVSGGEDTQYF	TGTGCCAGCAGCGTAGGAGTTAGCGGGGGGGAAGATACGCAGTATTTT
13	TRBJ2-7	.	TRBV30	.	CAWSGGVRNEQYF	TGTGCCTGGAGTGGGGGGGTTCGGAACGAGCAGTACTTC
12	TRBJ2-5	.	TRBV6-1	.	CASTPAQETQYF	TGTGCCAGCACTCCAGCTCAAGAGACCCAGTACTTC
14	TRBJ1-5	.	TRBV6-5	.	CASSYSRSYQPQHF	TGTGCCAGCAGTTACTCGAGGTCCTATCAGCCCCAGCATTTT
12	TRBJ2-3	.	TRBV6-5	.	CASRDGTDTQYF	TGTGCCAGCAGGGACGGCACAGATACGCAGTATTTT
12	TRBJ1-1	once	TRBV5-6	.	CASSLVQAEAFF	TGTGCCAGCAGCTTGGTTCAGGCTGAAGCTTTCTTT
16	TRBJ2-2	.	TRBV27	.	CASSRPGTSATGELFF	TGTGCCAGCAGCAGACCGGGGACCTCAGCCACCGGGGAGCTGTTTTTT
13	TRBJ2-1	.	TRBV7-8	.	CASSTGGESKQFF	TGTGCCAGCAGCACGGGCGGGGAATCGAAGCAGTTCTTC
18	TRBJ2-3	.	TRBV4-2	TRBD2	CASSQDGPSGGRGDTQYF	TGTGCCAGCAGCCAAGATGGGCCTAGCGGGGGAAGGGGTGATACGCAGTATTTT
14	TRBJ1-1	.	TRBV5-4	.	CATQAQGRDTEAFF	TGTGCCACCCAAGCTCAGGGGAGGGACACTGAAGCTTTCTTT
13	TRBJ2-7	.	TRBV4-3	.	CASSPLLQGMPYF	TGCGCCAGCAGCCCACTCCTTCAGGGGATGCCGTACTTC
14	TRBJ1-1	.	TRBV19	.	CASSRQGGSTEAFF	TGTGCCAGTAGCAGGCAGGGAGGGAGCACTGAAGCTTTCTTT
15	TRBJ1-1	.	TRBV11-2	TRBD1	CASSLRDRANTEAFF	TGTGCCAGCAGCTTAAGGGACAGGGCGAACACTGAAGCTTTCTTT
15	TRBJ2-2	once	TRBV5-1	.	CASSLSGANTGELFF	TGCGCCAGCAGCTTGTCGGGTGCGAACACCGGGGAGCTGTTTTTT
14	TRBJ2-5	.	TRBV18	TRBD1	CASSPTGTQETQYF	TGTGCCAGCTCACCGACAGGGACCCAAGAGACCCAGTACTTC
15	TRBJ1-2	once	TRBV7-2	.	CASRLQETDPYGYTF	TGTGCCAGCAGATTACAGGAAACCGACCCCTATGGCTACACCTTC
14	TRBJ1-1	.	TRBV6-5	.	CASRQGTLNTEAFF	TGTGCCAGCAGACAGGGAACTTTGAACACTGAAGCTTTCTTT
11	TRBJ1-1	once	TRBV20-1	.	CSASENTEAFF	TGCAGTGCTTCGGAGAACACTGAAGCTTTCTTT
15	TRBJ2-5	.	TRBV6-6	.	CASARDAGSQETQYF	TGTGCCAGCGCCAGGGACGCGGGGTCCCAAGAGACCCAGTACTTC
14	TRBJ1-5	.	TRBV6-5	TRBD1	CASSGGTGNQPQHF	TGTGCCAGCTCGGGAGGGACAGGGAACCAGCCCCAGCATTTT
14	TRBJ2-3	once	TRBV23-1	.	CASSQSGTGHTQYF	TGCGCCAGCAGTCAATCGGGGACCGGGCATACGCAGTATTTT
18	TRBJ2-7	.	TRBV7-9	.	CASSSGWVMKGLSYEQYF	TGTGCCAGCAGCTCAGGTTGGGTGATGAAGGGGCTCTCCTACGAGCAGTACTTC
13	TRBJ2-2	.	TRBV9	.	CASSPPPAGELFF	TGTGCCAGCAGCCCCCCCCCGGCCGGGGAGCTGTTTTTT
15	TRBJ2-2	.	TRBV27	TRBD2	CASTYLTGGTGELFF	TGTGCCAGCACCTACCTTACCGGGGGGACCGGGGAGCTGTTTTTT
17	TRBJ1-4	.	TRBV11-2	TRBD1	CASSLGVAGQGNEKLFF	TGTGCCAGCAGCTTAGGAGTCGCGGGACAGGGGAATGAAAAACTGTTTTTT
14	TRBJ1-4	.	TRBV9	.	CASSPTAFNEKLFF	TGTGCCAGCAGTCCGACGGCCTTTAATGAAAAACTGTTTTTT
16	TRBJ2-7	.	TRBV7-2	TRBD2	CASSFGRGVGSYEQYF	TGTGCCAGCAGCTTCGGGAGGGGGGTAGGGTCCTACGAGCAGTACTTC
15	TRBJ2-7	.	TRBV7-8	.	CASSLRGGSSYEQYF	TGTGCCAGCAGCTTACGAGGAGGGAGCTCCTACGAGCAGTACTTC
17	TRBJ2-1	.	TRBV15	TRBD1	CATSRAGTDSSYNEQFF	TGTGCCACCAGCAGGGCCGGGACAGATAGCTCCTACAATGAGCAGTTCTTC
16	TRBJ1-3	.	TRBV14	.	CASSRSGTAVGNTIYF	TGTGCCAGCAGCCGCTCCGGGACCGCCGTTGGAAACACCATATATTTT
14	TRBJ2-7	.	TRBV30	TRBD1	CACNRGLPSDEQYF	TGTGCCTGCAACAGGGGGCTGCCCTCGGACGAGCAGTACTTC
15	TRBJ2-3	.	TRBV9	TRBD2	CASSVARGGADTQYF	TGTGCCAGCAGCGTAGCTCGGGGGGGAGCAGATACGCAGTATTTT
15	TRBJ1-2	.	TRBV7-2	.	CASSRGPGANYGYTF	TGTGCCAGCAGTCGAGGCCCGGGAGCCAATTATGGCTACACCTTC
13	TRBJ2-2	.	TRBV6-5	TRBD1	CASRLQGAGELFF	TGTGCCAGCAGACTTCAGGGGGCCGGGGAGCTGTTTTTT
13	TRBJ2-1	.	TRBV7-2	.	CASSLTGSDEQFF	TGTGCCAGCAGCTTAACGGGTTCTGATGAGCAGTTCTTC
15	TRBJ2-3	.	TRBV7-3	TRBD1	CASSLGQGSTDTQYF	TGTGCCAGCAGCTTGGGACAGGGGAGCACAGATACGCAGTATTTT
16	TRBJ2-7	.	TRBV4-1	.	CASSQGEGRLTYEQYF	TGCGCCAGCAGCCAGGGTGAAGGACGGTTAACCTACGAGCAGTACTTC
14	TRBJ1-1	.	TRBV2	.	CASSVDPRNTEAFF	TGTGCCAGCAGTGTGGACCCGAGGAACACTGAAGCTTTCTTT
14	TRBJ1-4	.	TRBV5-4	TRBD1	CASSLDRGSEKLFF	TGTGCCAGCAGCTTGGACAGGGGGAGTGAAAAACTGTTTTTT
12	TRBJ1-5	.	TRBV7-9	.	CASSLANQPQHF	TGTGCCAGCAGCCTAGCCAATCAGCCCCAGCATTTT
16	TRBJ2-5	.	TRBV6-5	TRBD2	CASSYHLAGVGETQYF	TGTGCCAGCAGTTATCATCTAGCGGGGGTTGGGGAGACCCAGTACTTC
13	TRBJ1-1	.	TRBV6-1	.	CASSEVLNTEAFF	TGTGCCAGCAGTGAAGTGCTGAACACTGAAGCTTTCTTT